The clone carrying this T cell receptor (beta chain) appeared a single time. Its antigen remains unidentified. Some clones are missing from TCRdb's copy, which holds only in-frame ones; the method was immunoSEQ multiplex PCR. The sample includes 15,000 or so clones, more than 65% seen only once; the top ten take approximately 20%. The length of the CDR3 is 13 residues. Trimming removed 3 bases from V and 4 bases from J, with 7 bases in between. The germline V gene encodes CDR1 SGHTA and CDR2 FQGTGA. Sequencing was preceded by expansion of antigen-specific CD4+ T cells with viral peptide pools in the ViraFEST assay. The culture ran for 10 days before CD4+ T cells were isolated. PCR-confirmed SARS-CoV-2 infection occurred in the person between March and December 2020. Each participant was administered two doses of either the BNT162b2 or the mRNA-1273 vaccine. A density of over 1.5 million PBMC per well was used; these cells were cultured with 9.5 to 10 IU/ml IL-2 and approximately 9.4 ug/ml peptides.

The sample originates from a study of vaccination effects on CD4 cells after COVID-19. Study-wide context: It was a median of 72 days after the second dose that post-vaccine samples were obtained.

Study-level points and caveats: Clones of infection and vaccine origin contracted markedly late after vaccination.

The source is a human donor who had a prior SARS-CoV-2 infection. Sequences were derived from CD4+ T cells from PBMCs cultured with SARS-CoV-2 spike peptides, sampled after COVID-19 vaccination. The chain uses TRBV7-3 and TRBJ1-5; D unresolved. The CDR3 is CASSFFRNQPQHF. CDR3 nucleotide sequence: TGTGCCAGCAGCTTCTTTAGGAATCAGCCCCAGCATTTT.